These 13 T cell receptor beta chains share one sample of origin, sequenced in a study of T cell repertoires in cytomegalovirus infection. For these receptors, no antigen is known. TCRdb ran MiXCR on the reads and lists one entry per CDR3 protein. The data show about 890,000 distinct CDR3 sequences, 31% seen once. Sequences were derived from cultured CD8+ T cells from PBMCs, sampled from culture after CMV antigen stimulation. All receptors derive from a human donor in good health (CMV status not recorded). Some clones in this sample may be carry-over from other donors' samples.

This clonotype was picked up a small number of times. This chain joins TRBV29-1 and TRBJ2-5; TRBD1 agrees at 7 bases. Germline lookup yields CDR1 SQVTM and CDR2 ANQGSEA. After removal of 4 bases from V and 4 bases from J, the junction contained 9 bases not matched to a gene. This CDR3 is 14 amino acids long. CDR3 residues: CSVGGTEVGETQYF. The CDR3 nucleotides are TGCAGCGTTGGAGGGACAGAAGTAGGAGAGACCCAGTACTTC.

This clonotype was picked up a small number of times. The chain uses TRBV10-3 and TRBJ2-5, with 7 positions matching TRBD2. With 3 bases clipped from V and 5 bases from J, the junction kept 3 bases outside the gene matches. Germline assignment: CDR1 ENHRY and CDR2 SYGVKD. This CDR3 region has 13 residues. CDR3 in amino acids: CAISESGAETQYF. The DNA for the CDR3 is TGTGCCATCAGTGAAAGCGGGGCGGAGACCCAGTACTTC.

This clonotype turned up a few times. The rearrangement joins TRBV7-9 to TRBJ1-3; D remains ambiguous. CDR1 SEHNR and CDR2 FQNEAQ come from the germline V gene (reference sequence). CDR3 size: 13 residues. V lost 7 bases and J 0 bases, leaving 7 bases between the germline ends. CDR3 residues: CASKASSGNTIYF. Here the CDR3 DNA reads TGTGCCAGCAAGGCGAGCTCTGGAAACACCATATATTTT.

CDR3 sequence: CSVEEGVREQYF. Written as DNA, the CDR3 is TGCAGCGTTGAAGAAGGGGTGCGCGAGCAGTACTTC. The V call is TRBV29-1, the J call TRBJ2-7; D may be TRBD1 (5 bases). Germline CDR1 reads SQVTM; CDR2 reads ANQGSEA. The germline V and J ends were trimmed by 0 bases and 6 bases, with 9 bases remaining between them. The CDR3 is 12 amino acids.

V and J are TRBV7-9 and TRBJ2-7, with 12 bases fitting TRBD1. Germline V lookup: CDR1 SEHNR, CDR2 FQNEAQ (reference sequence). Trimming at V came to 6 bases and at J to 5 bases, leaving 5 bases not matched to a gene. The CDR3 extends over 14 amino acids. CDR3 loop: CASSYWDRGHEQYF. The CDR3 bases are TGTGCCAGCAGTTATTGGGACAGGGGGCACGAGCAGTACTTC.

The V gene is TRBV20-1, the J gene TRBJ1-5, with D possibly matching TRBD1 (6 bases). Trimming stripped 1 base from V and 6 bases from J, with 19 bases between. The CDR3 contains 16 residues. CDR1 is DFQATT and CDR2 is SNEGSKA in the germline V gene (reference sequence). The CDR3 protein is CSARVRGGDLPQPQHF. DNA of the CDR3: TGCAGTGCTAGAGTCAGGGGAGGGGACCTCCCTCAGCCCCAGCATTTT.

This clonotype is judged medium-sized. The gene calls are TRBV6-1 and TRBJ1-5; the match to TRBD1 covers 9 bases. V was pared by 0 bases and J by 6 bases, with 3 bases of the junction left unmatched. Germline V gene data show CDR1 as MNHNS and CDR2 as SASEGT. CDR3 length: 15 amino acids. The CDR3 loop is CASSEAGTGTQPQHF. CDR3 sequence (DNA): TGTGCCAGCAGTGAAGCAGGGACAGGGACTCAGCCCCAGCATTTT.

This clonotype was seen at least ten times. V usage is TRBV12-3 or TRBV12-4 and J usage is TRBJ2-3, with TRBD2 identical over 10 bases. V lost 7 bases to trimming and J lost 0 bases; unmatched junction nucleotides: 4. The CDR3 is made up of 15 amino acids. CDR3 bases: TGTGCCAGCAAATTACTAGCGGGAAGCACAGATACGCAGTATTTT. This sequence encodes CASKLLAGSTDTQYF.

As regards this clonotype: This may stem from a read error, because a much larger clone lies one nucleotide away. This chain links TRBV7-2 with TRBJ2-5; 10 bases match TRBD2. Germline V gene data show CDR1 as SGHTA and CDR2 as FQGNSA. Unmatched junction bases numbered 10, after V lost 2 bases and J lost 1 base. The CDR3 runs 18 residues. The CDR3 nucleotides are TGTGCCAGCAGCTTACTCGAGGAACTAGCGGGACTCCAAGAGACCCAGTACTTC. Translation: CASSLLEELAGLQETQYF.

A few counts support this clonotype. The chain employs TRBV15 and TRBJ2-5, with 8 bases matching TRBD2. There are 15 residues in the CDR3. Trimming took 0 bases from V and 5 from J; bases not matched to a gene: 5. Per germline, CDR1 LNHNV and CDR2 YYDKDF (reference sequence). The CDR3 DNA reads TGTGCCACCAGCAGAGATGCGGGGGGTAGCGAGACCCAGTACTTC. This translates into CATSRDAGGSETQYF. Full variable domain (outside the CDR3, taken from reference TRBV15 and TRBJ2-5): DAMVIQNPRYQVTQFGKPVTLSCSQTLNHNVMYWYQQKSSQAPKLLFHYYDKDFNNEADTPDNFQSRRPNTSFCFLDIRSPGLGDTAMYLCATSRDAGGSETQYFGPGTRLLVL.

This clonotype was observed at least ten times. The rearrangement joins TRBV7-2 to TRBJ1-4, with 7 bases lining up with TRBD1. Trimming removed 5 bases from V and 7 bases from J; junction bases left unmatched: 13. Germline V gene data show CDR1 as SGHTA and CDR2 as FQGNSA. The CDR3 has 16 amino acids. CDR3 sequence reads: CASSPGEGGWREKLFF. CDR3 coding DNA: TGTGCCAGCAGCCCCGGCGAAGGGGGCTGGCGTGAAAAACTGTTTTTT.

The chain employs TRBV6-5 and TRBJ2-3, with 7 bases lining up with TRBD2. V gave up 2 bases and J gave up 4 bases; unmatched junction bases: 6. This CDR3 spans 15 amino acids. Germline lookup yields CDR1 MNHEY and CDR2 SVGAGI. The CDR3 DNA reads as TGTGCCAGCAGTTACGGTCCTAGCGGTTCAGATACGCAGTATTTT. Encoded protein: CASSYGPSGSDTQYF.

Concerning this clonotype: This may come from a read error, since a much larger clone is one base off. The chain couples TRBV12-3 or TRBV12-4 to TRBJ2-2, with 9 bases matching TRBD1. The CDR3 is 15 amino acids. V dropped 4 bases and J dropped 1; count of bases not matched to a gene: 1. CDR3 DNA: TGTGCCAGCAGTTGGGGACAGGGGAACACCGGGGAGCTGTTTTTT. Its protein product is CASSWGQGNTGELFF.